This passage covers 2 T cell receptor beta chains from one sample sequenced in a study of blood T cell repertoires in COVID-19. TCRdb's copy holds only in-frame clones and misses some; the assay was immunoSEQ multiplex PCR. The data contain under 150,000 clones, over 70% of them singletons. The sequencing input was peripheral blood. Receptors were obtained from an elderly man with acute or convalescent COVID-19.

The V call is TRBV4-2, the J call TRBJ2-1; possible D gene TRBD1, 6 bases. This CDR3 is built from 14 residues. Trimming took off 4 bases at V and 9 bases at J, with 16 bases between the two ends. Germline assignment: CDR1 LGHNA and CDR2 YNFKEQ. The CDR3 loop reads CASSPGYKGVEQFF. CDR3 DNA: TGTGCCAGCAGCCCGGGCTATAAGGGGGTTGAGCAGTTCTTC.

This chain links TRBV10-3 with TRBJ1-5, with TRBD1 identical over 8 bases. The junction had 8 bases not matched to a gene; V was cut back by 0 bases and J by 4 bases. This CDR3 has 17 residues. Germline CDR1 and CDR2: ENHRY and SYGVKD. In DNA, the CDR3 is TGTGCCATCAGTGAGTCGCCTTGGACAGGGCCAAATCAGCCCCAGCATTTT. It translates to CAISESPWTGPNQPQHF.